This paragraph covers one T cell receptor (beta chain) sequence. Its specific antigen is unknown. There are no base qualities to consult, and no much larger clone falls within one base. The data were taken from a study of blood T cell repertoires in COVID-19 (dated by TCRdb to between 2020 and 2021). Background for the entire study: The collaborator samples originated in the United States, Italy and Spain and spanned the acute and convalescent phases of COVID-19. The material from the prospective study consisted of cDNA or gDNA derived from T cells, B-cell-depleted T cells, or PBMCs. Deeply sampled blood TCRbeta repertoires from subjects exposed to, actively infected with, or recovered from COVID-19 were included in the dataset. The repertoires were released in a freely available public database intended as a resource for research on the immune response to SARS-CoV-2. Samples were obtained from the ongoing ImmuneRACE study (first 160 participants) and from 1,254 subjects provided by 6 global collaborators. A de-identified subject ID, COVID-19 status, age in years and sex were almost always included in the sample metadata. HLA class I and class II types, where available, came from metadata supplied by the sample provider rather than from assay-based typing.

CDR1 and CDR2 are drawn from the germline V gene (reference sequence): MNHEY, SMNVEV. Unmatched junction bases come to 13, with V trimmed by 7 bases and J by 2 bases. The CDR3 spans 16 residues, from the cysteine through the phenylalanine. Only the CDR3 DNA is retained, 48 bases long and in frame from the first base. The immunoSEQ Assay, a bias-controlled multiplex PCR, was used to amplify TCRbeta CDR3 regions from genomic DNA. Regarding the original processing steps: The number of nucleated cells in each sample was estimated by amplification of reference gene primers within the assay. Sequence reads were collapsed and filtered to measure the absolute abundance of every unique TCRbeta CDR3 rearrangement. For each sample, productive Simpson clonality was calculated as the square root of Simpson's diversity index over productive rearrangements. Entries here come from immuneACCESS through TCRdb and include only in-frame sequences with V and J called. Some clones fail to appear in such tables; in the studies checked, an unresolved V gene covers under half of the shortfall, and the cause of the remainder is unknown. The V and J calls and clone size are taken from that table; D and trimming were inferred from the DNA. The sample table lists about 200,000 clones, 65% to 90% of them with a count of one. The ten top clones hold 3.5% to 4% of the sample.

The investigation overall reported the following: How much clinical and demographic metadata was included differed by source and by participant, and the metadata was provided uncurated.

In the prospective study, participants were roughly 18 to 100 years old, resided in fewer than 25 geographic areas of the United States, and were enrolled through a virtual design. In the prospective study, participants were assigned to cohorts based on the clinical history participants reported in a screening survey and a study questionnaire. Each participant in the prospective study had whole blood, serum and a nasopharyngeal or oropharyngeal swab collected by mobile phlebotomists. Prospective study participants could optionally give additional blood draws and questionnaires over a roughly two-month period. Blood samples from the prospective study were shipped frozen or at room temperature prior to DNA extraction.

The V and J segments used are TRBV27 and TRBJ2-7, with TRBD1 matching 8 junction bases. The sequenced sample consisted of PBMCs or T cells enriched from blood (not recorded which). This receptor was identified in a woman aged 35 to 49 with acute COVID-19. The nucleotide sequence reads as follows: TGTGCCAGCAAACGTCCCCTCGGGACAGGTACCTACGAGCAGTACTTC. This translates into CASKRPLGTGTYEQYF.